Each of the 22 T cell receptor beta chains below was sequenced from the same sample in a study of T-cell memory formation after mild COVID-19. TCRdb reanalysed the 5' RACE reads using MiXCR and keeps one entry per CDR3 protein. The sample yields about 200,000 distinct CDR3 sequences, around 9.1% seen once. Input material: PBMCs or a T cell subset sorted from them (not recorded which). Every receptor here comes from a man aged 18 to 30 who had mild COVID-19 (a few samples of this study predate the infection). Cell type and time point are not known.

This clonotype has just a few counts. This rearrangement joins TRBV6-5 to TRBJ1-1; D is possibly TRBD1 (5 bases). The germline V gene has CDR1 MNHEY and CDR2 SVGAGI. CDR3 length equals 15 residues. Trimming removed 6 bases at V and 2 bases at J, with 16 bases between. The CDR3 coding sequence is TGTGCCAGCAGACCCATTCGGGGGAGTAACACTGAAGCTTTCTTT. Its translation is CASRPIRGSNTEAFF.

This clonotype has a count of ten or more. The rearrangement joins TRBV5-1 to TRBJ1-1; D gene unclear. The V end lost 0 bases, the J end lost 4 bases, and 16 bases lay between the germline ends. The CDR3 totals 16 residues. Looked up from germline, CDR1 is SGHRS and CDR2 is YFSETQ. The CDR3 reads CASSLGPPTVGTEAFF. CDR3 sequence (DNA): TGCGCCAGCAGCTTGGGACCTCCTACGGTGGGCACTGAAGCTTTCTTT.

This clonotype was observed a handful of times. The rearrangement joins TRBV6-1 to TRBJ1-3, with D perhaps matching TRBD1 (5 bases). This CDR3 is 16 amino acids long. Per the germline V gene, CDR1 is MNHNS and CDR2 is SASEGT. V lost 3 bases to trimming and J lost 2 bases, with 14 bases between them. CDR3 sequence: CASSDVRGPTGNTIYF. As DNA, the CDR3 is TGTGCCAGCAGTGATGTCCGGGGCCCTACTGGAAACACCATATATTTT.

This clonotype was detected only a few times. The rearrangement joins TRBV4-1 to TRBJ1-1; D is unclear. The CDR3 extends over 14 amino acids. V dropped 5 bases and J dropped 4 bases, with 14 bases sitting between them. Per germline, CDR1 MGHRA and CDR2 YSYEKL. The CDR3 protein is CASSNRPRGTEAFF. For the CDR3, the DNA is TGCGCCAGCAGCAACCGTCCCCGGGGCACTGAAGCTTTCTTT.

A few counts support this clonotype. The chain is built from TRBV18 and TRBJ1-2, with D tentatively TRBD1 (6 bases). Germline CDR1 is KGHSH and CDR2 is LQKENI. This CDR3 has 13 amino acids. V gave up 10 bases and J gave up 6 bases, with 18 bases separating them. Here the CDR3 reads CATGGGQVDGYTF. CDR3 bases: TGTGCCACCGGAGGGGGGCAGGTCGATGGCTACACCTTC. Variable domain in full (rest from reference TRBV18 and TRBJ1-2): NAGVMQNPRHLVRRRGQEARLRCSPMKGHSHVYWYRQLPEEGLKFMVYLQKENIIDESGMPKERFSAEFPKEGPSILRIQQVVRGDSAAYFCATGGGQVDGYTFGSGTRLTVV.

This chain joins TRBV6-2 or TRBV6-3 and TRBJ1-1, with D possibly being TRBD1 (6 bases). Trimming pared 0 bases from V and 1 base from J, leaving 9 bases between. Germline V CDR1 and CDR2: MNHEY, SVGEGT. This CDR3 is built from 15 residues. The CDR3 sequence is CASSYSGAPNTEAFF. The CDR3 nucleotides are TGTGCCAGCAGTTACTCGGGGGCGCCGAACACTGAAGCTTTCTTT.

This clonotype has just a few counts. The V gene is TRBV20-1, the J gene TRBJ2-1; tentative D call: TRBD2 (6 bases). CDR3 length equals 13 residues. Germline V gene sequence: CDR1 DFQATT, CDR2 SNEGSKA (reference sequence). V lost 3 bases to trimming and J lost 7 bases, with 13 bases between them. DNA of the CDR3: TGCAGTGCTAGGTATCCCGCGGGGAATGAGCAGTTCTTC. Translated: CSARYPAGNEQFF.

This rearrangement joins TRBV16 to TRBJ1-1, with TRBD1 as a possible D gene (5 bases). The length of the CDR3 is 13 residues. Trimming removed 3 bases from V and 5 bases from J, with 10 bases in between. Germline V gene sequence: CDR1 KGHSY, CDR2 FQNENV. This CDR3 reads CASSHGGRTEAFF. The CDR3 DNA reads as TGTGCCAGCAGCCACGGGGGGAGGACTGAAGCTTTCTTT.

This chain uses TRBV9 with TRBJ1-1, with TRBD1 as a possible D gene (6 bases). Germline CDR1 is SGDLS and CDR2 is YYNGEE. The CDR3 is made up of 14 amino acids. Trimming cost V 3 bases and J 10 bases, with 19 bases left between them. The DNA of the CDR3 is TGTGCCAGCAGCGGAGGGGGATGGAAGCCTGTAGCTTTCTTT. Translation: CASSGGGWKPVAFF.

V usage is TRBV6-1 and J usage is TRBJ2-6, with D possibly being TRBD1 (6 bases). CDR1 is MNHNS, CDR2 SASEGT, per germline. Trimming took off 7 bases at V and 3 bases at J, with 7 bases between the two ends. The CDR3 spans 13 residues. The CDR3 reads CASTDSGANVLTF. DNA of the CDR3: TGTGCCAGCACGGACAGTGGGGCCAACGTCCTGACTTTC.

This clonotype came up a few times. The CDR3 loop reads CASGPGTGATTDTQYF. CDR3 DNA: TGTGCCAGTGGGCCCGGGACAGGGGCGACCACAGATACGCAGTATTTT. The chain joins TRBV19 to TRBJ2-3, with 10 nucleotides matching TRBD1. With 8 bases clipped from V and 2 bases from J, the junction kept 10 bases outside the gene matches. This CDR3 is 16 amino acids long. From germline, CDR1 is LNHDA and CDR2 SQIVND (reference sequence).

The rearrangement joins TRBV6-2 or TRBV6-3 to TRBJ1-2; the D is unclear. This CDR3 region has 16 residues. V lost 6 bases and J 0 bases, leaving 17 bases between the germline ends. Germline V gene sequence: CDR1 MNHEY, CDR2 SVGEGT. The CDR3 DNA sequence: TGTGCCAGCAGCAGTAAAGGACGGTACGCTAACTATGGCTACACCTTC. It translates to CASSSKGRYANYGYTF.

J is TRBJ2-2 and V is TRBV4-3, with D possibly being TRBD2 (6 bases). With 1 base removed from V and 0 bases from J, the gap between germline ends came to 9 bases. The CDR3 covers 16 residues. Germline-derived CDR1 and CDR2 are LGHNA and YSLEER. Here the CDR3 reads CASSQGGGANTGELFF. The CDR3 nucleotides are TGCGCCAGCAGCCAAGGTGGAGGGGCGAACACCGGGGAGCTGTTTTTT.

This clonotype came up a few times. V and J are TRBV14 and TRBJ2-1; D might be TRBD2 (7 bases). Germline V CDR1 and CDR2: SGHDN, FVKESK. CDR3 size: 13 residues. Trimming left V 10 bases short and J 8 bases short, with 18 bases between. Written as DNA, the CDR3 is TGTGCCACCTGGGCGGGGGCTAGGGATGAGCAGTTCTTC. Its protein product is CATWAGARDEQFF.

This clonotype was observed a few times. The chain recombines TRBV5-5 with TRBJ1-1; no reliable D call. CDR1 and CDR2 from the germline V gene are SGHKS and YYEKEE (reference sequence). The CDR3 covers 14 residues. V was clipped by 0 bases and J by 1 base, with 7 bases between them. The CDR3 DNA is TGTGCCAGCAGCTTGGCACAATCGAACACTGAAGCTTTCTTT. Residues: CASSLAQSNTEAFF.

The CDR3 DNA sequence: TGTGCCAGCAGTTTAAGTCAGGGGACAACAATCCCCCTCCACTTT. Translating it yields CASSLSQGTTIPLHF. This chain connects TRBV28 to TRBJ1-6; tentative D call: TRBD1 (6 bases). Germline V gene lookup returns CDR1 MDHEN and CDR2 SYDVKM. Trimming took 2 bases from V and 13 from J, leaving 18 bases between them. This CDR3 has 15 amino acids.

The chain links TRBV7-7 to TRBJ2-5; 8 bases fit TRBD2. CDR1 is SSHAT and CDR2 is FNYEAQ in the germline V gene (reference sequence). CDR3 length: 16 amino acids. J gave up 3 bases and V 1 base, and 7 bases lay outside the gene matches. CDR3 sequence reads: CASSLGSGGAKETQYF. The CDR3 coding sequence is TGTGCCAGCAGCTTAGGCAGCGGGGGAGCCAAAGAGACCCAGTACTTC.

This clonotype was seen a single time. Just one base apart from a much larger clone, this may be a read error. This sequence joins TRBV6-5 and TRBJ2-1; D may match TRBD1 or TRBD2 (5 bases each). The length of the CDR3 is 14 residues. CDR1 is MNHEY and CDR2 is SVGAGI in the germline V gene. Trimming removed 8 bases at V and 3 bases at J, with 14 bases between. The CDR3 protein is CASARDADYNEQFF. The CDR3 DNA reads TGTGCCAGCGCCCGGGACGCCGACTACAATGAGCAGTTCTTC.

The genes are TRBV19 and TRBJ2-7; the D call may be TRBD1 or TRBD2 (5 bases each). The CDR3 length is 16 residues. Germline CDR1 reads LNHDA; CDR2 reads SQIVND (reference sequence). Trimming left V 3 bases short and J 0 bases short, with 15 bases between. This CDR3 is CASSIQGTGSSYEQYF. The CDR3, as DNA: TGTGCCAGTAGTATTCAAGGGACGGGAAGCTCCTACGAGCAGTACTTC.

This clonotype has only a few counts. The chain carries TRBV6-6 and TRBJ1-2, with a possible D match to TRBD1 (6 bases). The CDR3 is made up of 14 amino acids. V gave up 5 bases and J gave up 3 bases, with 13 bases separating them. The V gene's germline CDR1 is MNHNY and CDR2 SVGAGI (reference sequence). The CDR3 coding sequence is TGTGCCAGCAGTGACCAGGGGCTCCACTATGGCTACACCTTC. Translated, it gives CASSDQGLHYGYTF.

The gene calls are TRBV18 and TRBJ1-2; 8 bases map to TRBD1. The CDR3 has 14 amino acids. CDR1 is KGHSH, CDR2 LQKENI, per germline. V shed 4 bases, J shed 7 bases, and the junction held 8 bases outside the gene matches. The DNA for the CDR3 is TGTGCCAGCTCACTCTCGACAGGGGACCCTGGCTACACCTTC. The encoded protein is CASSLSTGDPGYTF.

This clonotype was observed many times. The chain joins TRBV12-3 or TRBV12-4 to TRBJ2-3; D unresolved. CDR3 length: 16 amino acids. Deletions cut 6 bases from V and 0 bases from J, with 16 bases between. CDR3 coding DNA: TGTGCCAGCAGAATTGGACGGCGAGTTAGCACAGATACGCAGTATTTT. It is translated as CASRIGRRVSTDTQYF.